This T cell receptor beta chain was recovered during a study of PD-L1 blockade in urothelial cancer. Looking at the study overall: Among blood samples, the median T cell count was approximately 140,000.

CDR3 size: 16 residues. The ends were cut back, 0 bases at V and 6 bases at J, with 19 bases in the middle. Germline V gene data show CDR1 as SGDLS and CDR2 as YYNGEE. Libraries were prepared by immunoSEQ multiplex PCR; TCRdb keeps only in-frame clonotypes and omits some of them. The sample lists around 27,000 clones; 75% to 90% were seen once. Each patient supplied 1 to 8 pretreatment and on-treatment samples. The genes are TRBV9 and TRBJ2-7, with TRBD1 as a possible D gene (6 bases). Sequencing used PBMCs, obtained around atezolizumab (anti-PD-L1) treatment. This sequence was found in a man between 50 and 59 years old with urothelial cancer. In DNA, the CDR3 is TGTGCCAGCAGCGTAGGACTCGGGCAGGGGCTCGCCGAGCAGTACTTC. This translates into CASSVGLGQGLAEQYF.